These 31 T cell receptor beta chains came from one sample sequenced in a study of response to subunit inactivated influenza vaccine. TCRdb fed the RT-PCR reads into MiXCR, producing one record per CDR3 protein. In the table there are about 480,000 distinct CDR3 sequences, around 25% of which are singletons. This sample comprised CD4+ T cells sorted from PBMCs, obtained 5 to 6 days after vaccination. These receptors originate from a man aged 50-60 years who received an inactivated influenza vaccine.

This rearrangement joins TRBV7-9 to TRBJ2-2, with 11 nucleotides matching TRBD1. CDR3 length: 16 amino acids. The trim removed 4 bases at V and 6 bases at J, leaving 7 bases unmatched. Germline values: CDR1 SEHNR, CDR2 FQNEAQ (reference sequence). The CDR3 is CASSYAGTGGAGELFF. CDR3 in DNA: TGTGCCAGCAGCTACGCCGGGACAGGGGGTGCCGGGGAGCTGTTTTTT.

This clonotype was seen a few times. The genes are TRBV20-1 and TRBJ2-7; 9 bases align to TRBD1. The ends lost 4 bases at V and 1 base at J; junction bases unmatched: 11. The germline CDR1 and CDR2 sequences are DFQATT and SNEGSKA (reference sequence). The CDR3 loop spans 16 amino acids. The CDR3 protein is CSAKAPGQGFSYEQYF. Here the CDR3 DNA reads TGCAGTGCTAAAGCGCCGGGACAGGGATTTTCCTACGAGCAGTACTTC.

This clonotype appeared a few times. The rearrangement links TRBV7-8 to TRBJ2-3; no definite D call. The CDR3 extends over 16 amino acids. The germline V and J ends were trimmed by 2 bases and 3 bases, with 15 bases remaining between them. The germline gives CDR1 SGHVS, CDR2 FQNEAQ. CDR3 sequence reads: CASSLRFGMGTDTQYF. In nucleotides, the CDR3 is TGTGCCAGCAGCTTAAGGTTTGGGATGGGGACAGATACGCAGTATTTT.

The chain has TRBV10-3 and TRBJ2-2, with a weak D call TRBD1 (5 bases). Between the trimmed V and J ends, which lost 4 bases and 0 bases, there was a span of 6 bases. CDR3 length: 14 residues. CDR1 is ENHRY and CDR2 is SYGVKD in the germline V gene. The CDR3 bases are TGTGCCATCAGTGGGGGCGCGAACACCGGGGAGCTGTTTTTT. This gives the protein CAISGGANTGELFF.

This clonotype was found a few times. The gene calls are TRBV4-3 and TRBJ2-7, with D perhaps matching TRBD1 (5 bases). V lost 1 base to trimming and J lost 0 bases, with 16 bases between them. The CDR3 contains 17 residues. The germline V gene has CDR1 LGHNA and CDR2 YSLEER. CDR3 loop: CASSQGVKGHHSYEQYF. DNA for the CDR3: TGCGCCAGCAGCCAAGGAGTAAAGGGGCACCACTCCTACGAGCAGTACTTC.

CDR3 DNA: TGTGCCAGCAGTTACCGGCGGGGGTGGGGGAATGAGCAGTTCTTC. Protein: CASSYRRGWGNEQFF. The V and J genes are TRBV6-5 and TRBJ2-1; 7 bases line up with TRBD2. V was pared by 2 bases and J by 7 bases, with 8 bases of the junction left unmatched. The CDR3 contains 15 residues. The germline gives CDR1 MNHEY, CDR2 SVGAGI.

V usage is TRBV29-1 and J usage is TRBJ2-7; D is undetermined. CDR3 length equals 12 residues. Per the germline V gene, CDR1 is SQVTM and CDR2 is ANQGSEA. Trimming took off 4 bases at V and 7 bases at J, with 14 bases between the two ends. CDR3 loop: CSVVPGFEEQYF. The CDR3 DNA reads TGCAGCGTTGTTCCCGGTTTTGAGGAGCAGTACTTC.

CDR3 DNA: TGTGCCACCAGCAGAGGTTCCCTAGCGAACGGGGAGCTGTTTTTT. This codes for CATSRGSLANGELFF. The chain combines TRBV15 with TRBJ2-2; D possibly corresponds to TRBD2 (6 bases). V lost 1 base and J 7 bases, leaving 13 bases between the germline ends. This CDR3 has 15 residues. Germline CDR1 reads LNHNV; CDR2 reads YYDKDF (reference sequence).

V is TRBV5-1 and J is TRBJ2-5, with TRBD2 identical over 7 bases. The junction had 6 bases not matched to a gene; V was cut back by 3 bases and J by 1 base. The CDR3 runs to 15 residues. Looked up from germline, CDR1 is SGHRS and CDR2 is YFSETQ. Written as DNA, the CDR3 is TGCGCCAGCAGCTCCTTCGGGAGGCTCCAAGAGACCCAGTACTTC. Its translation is CASSSFGRLQETQYF.

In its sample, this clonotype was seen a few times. The CDR3 coding sequence is TGTGCCAGCAGCTTAGCGAGTATGGGGCTATGGGGGGGATTCGACACTGAAGCTTTCTTT. Its translation: CASSLASMGLWGGFDTEAFF. This rearrangement joins TRBV7-8 to TRBJ1-1; D possibly corresponds to TRBD1 (5 bases). The V end was cut by 0 bases, the J end by 3 bases, with 26 bases between. Germline V gives CDR1 SGHVS, CDR2 FQNEAQ. The CDR3 contains 20 residues.

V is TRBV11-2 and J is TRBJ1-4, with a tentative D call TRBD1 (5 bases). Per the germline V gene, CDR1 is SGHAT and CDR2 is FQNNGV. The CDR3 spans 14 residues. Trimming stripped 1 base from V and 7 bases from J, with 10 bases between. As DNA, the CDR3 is TGTGCCAGCAGCTTAGGCAGGGAAGGTGAAAAACTGTTTTTT. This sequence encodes CASSLGREGEKLFF.

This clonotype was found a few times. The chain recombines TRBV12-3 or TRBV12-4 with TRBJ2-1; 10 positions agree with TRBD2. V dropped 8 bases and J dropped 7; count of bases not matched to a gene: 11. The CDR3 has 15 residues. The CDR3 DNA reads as TGTGCCAGCTTCGCCCTAGCGGGGGTTGGGAATGAGCAGTTCTTC. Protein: CASFALAGVGNEQFF.

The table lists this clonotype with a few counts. In DNA, the CDR3 is TGTGCCAGCAGCCGATTTACCGGGACCGAAAAAGAGACCCAGTACTTC. Protein product: CASSRFTGTEKETQYF. The chain links TRBV3-1 to TRBJ2-5; D tentatively reads TRBD1 or TRBD2 (5 bases each). With 4 bases removed from V and 3 bases from J, the gap between germline ends came to 18 bases. Germline V gene sequence: CDR1 LGHDT, CDR2 YNNKEL (reference sequence). This CDR3 is 16 amino acids long.

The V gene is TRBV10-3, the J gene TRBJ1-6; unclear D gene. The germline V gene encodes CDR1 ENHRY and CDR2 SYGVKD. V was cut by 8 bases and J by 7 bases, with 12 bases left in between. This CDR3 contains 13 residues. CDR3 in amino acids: CAIVQNLNSPLHF. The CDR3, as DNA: TGTGCCATCGTACAGAATTTAAATTCACCCCTCCACTTT.

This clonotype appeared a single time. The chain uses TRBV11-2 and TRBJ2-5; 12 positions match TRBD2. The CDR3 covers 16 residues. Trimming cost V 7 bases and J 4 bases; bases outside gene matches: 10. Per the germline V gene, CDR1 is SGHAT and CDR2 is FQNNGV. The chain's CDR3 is CASTRASGRATETQYF. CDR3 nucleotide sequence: TGTGCCAGCACTCGGGCTAGCGGGAGGGCCACAGAGACCCAGTACTTC.

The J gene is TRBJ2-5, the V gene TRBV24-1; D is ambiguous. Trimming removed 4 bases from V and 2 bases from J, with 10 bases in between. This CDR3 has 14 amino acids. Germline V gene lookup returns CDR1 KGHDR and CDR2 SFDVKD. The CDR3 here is CATSEAGEQETQYF. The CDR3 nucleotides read TGTGCCACCAGTGAAGCTGGAGAACAAGAGACCCAGTACTTC.

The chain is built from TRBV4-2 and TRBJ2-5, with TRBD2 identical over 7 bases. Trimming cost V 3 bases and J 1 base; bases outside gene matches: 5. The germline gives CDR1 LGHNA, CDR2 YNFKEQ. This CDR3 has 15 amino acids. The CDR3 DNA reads TGTGCCAGCAGCCAGGCTAGCGGCTTCCAAGAGACCCAGTACTTC. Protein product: CASSQASGFQETQYF.

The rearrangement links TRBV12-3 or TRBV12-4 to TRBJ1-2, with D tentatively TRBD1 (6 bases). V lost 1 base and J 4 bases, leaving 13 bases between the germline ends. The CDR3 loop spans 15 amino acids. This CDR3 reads CASSLEGGHGYGYTF. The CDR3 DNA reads TGTGCCAGCAGTTTAGAGGGGGGACATGGCTATGGCTACACCTTC.

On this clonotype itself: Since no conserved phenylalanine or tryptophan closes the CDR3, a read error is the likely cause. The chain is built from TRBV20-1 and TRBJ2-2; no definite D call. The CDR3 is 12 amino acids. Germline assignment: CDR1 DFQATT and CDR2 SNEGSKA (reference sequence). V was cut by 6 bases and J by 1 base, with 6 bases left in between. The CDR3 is CSADKNTGELFL. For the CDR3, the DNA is TGCAGTGCCGACAAGAACACCGGGGAGCTGTTTCTT.

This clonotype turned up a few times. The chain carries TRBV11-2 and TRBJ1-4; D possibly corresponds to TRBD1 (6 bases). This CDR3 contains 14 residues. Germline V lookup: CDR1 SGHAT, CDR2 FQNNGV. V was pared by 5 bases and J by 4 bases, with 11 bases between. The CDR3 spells CASSKGQFNEKLFF. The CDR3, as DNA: TGTGCCAGCAGCAAAGGACAGTTTAATGAAAAACTGTTTTTT.

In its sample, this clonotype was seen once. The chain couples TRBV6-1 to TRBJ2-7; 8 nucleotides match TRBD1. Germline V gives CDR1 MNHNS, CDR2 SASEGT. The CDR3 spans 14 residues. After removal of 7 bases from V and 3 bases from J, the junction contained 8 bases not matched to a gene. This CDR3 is CASTPAGGIYEQYF. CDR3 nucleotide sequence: TGTGCCAGCACCCCCGCAGGGGGCATCTACGAGCAGTACTTC.

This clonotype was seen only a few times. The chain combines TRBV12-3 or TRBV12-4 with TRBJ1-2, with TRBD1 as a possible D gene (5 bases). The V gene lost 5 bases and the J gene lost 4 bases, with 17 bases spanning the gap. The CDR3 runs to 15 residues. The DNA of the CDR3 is TGTGCCAGCAGTCCCACGACGGGGGGTACCTATGGCTACACCTTC. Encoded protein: CASSPTTGGTYGYTF.

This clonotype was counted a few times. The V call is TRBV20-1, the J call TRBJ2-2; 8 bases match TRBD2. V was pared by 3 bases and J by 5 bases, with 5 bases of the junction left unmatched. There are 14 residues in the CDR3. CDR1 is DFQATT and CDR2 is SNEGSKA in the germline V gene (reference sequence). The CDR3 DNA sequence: TGCAGTGCTAGCTTGGGCGGGAGGACCGGGGAGCTGTTTTTT. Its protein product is CSASLGGRTGELFF.

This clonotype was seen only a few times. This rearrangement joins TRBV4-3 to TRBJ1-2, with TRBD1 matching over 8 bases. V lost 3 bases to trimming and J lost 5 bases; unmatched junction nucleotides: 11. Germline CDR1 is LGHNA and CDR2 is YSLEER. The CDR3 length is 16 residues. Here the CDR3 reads CASSQETSTGAYGYTF. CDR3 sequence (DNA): TGCGCCAGCAGCCAGGAAACCTCGACAGGGGCTTATGGCTACACCTTC.

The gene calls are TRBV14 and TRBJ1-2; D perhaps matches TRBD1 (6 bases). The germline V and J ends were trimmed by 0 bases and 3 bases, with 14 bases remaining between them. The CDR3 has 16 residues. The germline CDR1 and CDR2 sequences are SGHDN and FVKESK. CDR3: CASSQDLTGTYYGYTF. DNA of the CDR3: TGTGCCAGCAGCCAAGACCTCACCGGGACATACTATGGCTACACCTTC.

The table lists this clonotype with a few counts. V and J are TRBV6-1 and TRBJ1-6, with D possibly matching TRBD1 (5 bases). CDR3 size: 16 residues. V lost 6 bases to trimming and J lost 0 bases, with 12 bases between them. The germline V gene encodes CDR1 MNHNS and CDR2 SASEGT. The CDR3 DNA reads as TGTGCCAGCAGAGCCCGACAGTTCTCCTATAATTCACCCCTCCACTTT. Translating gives CASRARQFSYNSPLHF.

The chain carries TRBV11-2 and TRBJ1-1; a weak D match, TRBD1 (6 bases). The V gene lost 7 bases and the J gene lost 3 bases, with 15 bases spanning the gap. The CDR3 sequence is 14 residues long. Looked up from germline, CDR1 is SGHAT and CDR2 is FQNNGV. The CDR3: CASKSGVFDTEAFF. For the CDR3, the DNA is TGTGCCAGCAAGTCAGGGGTTTTCGACACTGAAGCTTTCTTT.

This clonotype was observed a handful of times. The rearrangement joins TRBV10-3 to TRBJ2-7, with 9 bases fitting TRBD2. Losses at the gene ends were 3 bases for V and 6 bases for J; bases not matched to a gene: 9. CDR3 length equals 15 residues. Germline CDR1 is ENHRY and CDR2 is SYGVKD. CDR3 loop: CAISDPGGRVGEQYF. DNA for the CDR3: TGTGCCATCAGTGACCCGGGCGGGAGGGTCGGCGAGCAGTACTTC.

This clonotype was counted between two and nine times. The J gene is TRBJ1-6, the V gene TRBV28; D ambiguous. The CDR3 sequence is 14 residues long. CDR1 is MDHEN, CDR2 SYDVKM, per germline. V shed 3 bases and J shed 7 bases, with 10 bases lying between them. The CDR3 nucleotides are TGTGCCAGCAGTTTCAGGACGGGAAATTCACCCCTCCACTTT. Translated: CASSFRTGNSPLHF.

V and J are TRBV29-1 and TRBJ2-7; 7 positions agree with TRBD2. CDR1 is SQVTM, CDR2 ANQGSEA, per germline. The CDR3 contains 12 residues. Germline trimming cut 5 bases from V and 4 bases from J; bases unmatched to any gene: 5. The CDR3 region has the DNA TGCAGCGTTAAAACGGGGGGATACGAGCAGTACTTC. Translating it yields CSVKTGGYEQYF.

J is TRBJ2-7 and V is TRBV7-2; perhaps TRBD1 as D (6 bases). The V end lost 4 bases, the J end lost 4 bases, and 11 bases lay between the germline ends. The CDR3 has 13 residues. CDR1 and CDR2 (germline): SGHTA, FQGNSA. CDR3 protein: CASSSGQKYEQYF. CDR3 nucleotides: TGTGCCAGCAGCTCTGGACAGAAATACGAGCAGTACTTC.